A single sample is the source of the 8 T cell receptor beta chains below, sequenced in a study of shared clonotypes between healthy human individuals. The method was immunoSEQ multiplex PCR; TCRdb's version includes in-frame clones alone and lacks a portion of them. The data show some 300,000 clones, with less than 75% seen just once and less than 11% held by the top ten. Sequencing input: memory CD4+ T cells sorted from blood. This sample's subset: CD45RA-negative fraction. Receptor source: a man aged 25-45 years in good health.

This clone has more than one count but fewer than ten. The chain carries TRBV6-1 and TRBJ1-3; tentatively, D is TRBD1 (5 bases). V dropped 7 bases and J dropped 7 bases, with 11 bases sitting between them. The CDR3 covers 12 residues. Germline loops: CDR1 MNHNS, CDR2 SASEGT. In DNA, the CDR3 is TGTGCCAGCAACCGGGACTCGAACACCATATATTTT. This codes for CASNRDSNTIYF.

This clone was observed a single time. The V and J genes are TRBV6-1 and TRBJ2-5, with 12 bases aligning to TRBD2. After removal of 4 bases from V and 3 bases from J, the junction contained 3 bases not matched to a gene. Germline CDR1 MNHNS, CDR2 SASEGT. The CDR3 totals 15 residues. Written as DNA, the CDR3 is TGTGCCAGCAGTGGACGACTAGCGGGGGAAGAGACCCAGTACTTC. This sequence encodes CASSGRLAGEETQYF.

The chain carries TRBV6-5 and TRBJ2-7; TRBD2 is a possible D gene (6 bases). CDR3 length: 15 residues. Germline-derived CDR1 and CDR2 are MNHEY and SVGAGI. The germline V and J ends were trimmed by 0 bases and 4 bases, with 13 bases remaining between them. Here the CDR3 reads CASSYSIAEIYEQYF. In nucleotides, the CDR3 is TGTGCCAGCAGTTACTCGATAGCGGAAATTTACGAGCAGTACTTC.

Only a few counts were recorded for this clone. This chain uses TRBV30 with TRBJ1-4, with 8 bases matching TRBD1. The CDR3 has 12 amino acids. The V segment lost 4 bases and the J segment 12 bases; nucleotides outside the gene matches: 7. Germline CDR1 is GTSNPN and CDR2 is SVGIG (reference sequence). The CDR3 nucleotides read TGTGCCTGGAATTTAGACAGGGGAGAACTGTTTTTT. It translates to CAWNLDRGELFF.

The V call is TRBV19, the J call TRBJ2-3; no firm D call. In germline, CDR1 is LNHDA, CDR2 SQIVND (reference sequence). Trimming left V 1 base short and J 1 base short, with 6 bases between. The CDR3 totals 14 residues. DNA of the CDR3: TGTGCCAGTAGTATAGCGAGACGCACAGATACGCAGTATTTT. Protein sequence: CASSIARRTDTQYF.

Many counts were recorded for this clone. The J gene is TRBJ1-4, the V gene TRBV14; D remains unclear. In germline, CDR1 is SGHDN, CDR2 FVKESK. There are 17 residues in the CDR3. V was clipped by 0 bases and J by 0 bases, with 11 bases between them. The CDR3 bases are TGTGCCAGCAGCCAAGACTTCAGTGAGACAACTAATGAAAAACTGTTTTTT. Encoded protein: CASSQDFSETTNEKLFF.

This sequence joins TRBV11-2 and TRBJ1-1, with a weak D call TRBD1 (5 bases). The CDR3 loop spans 14 amino acids. Germline V lookup: CDR1 SGHAT, CDR2 FQNNGV. V gave up 0 bases and J gave up 8 bases, with 13 bases separating them. DNA of the CDR3: TGTGCCAGCAGCTTAGACCTAGGACATTCAGAAGCTTTCTTT. Its protein is CASSLDLGHSEAFF.

The chain uses TRBV7-9 and TRBJ1-4; perhaps TRBD1 as D (6 bases). The CDR3 is 15 residues long. The germline V gene has CDR1 SEHNR and CDR2 FQNEAQ (reference sequence). V was shortened by 2 bases and J by 7 bases, with 14 bases between the two germline ends. The CDR3 sequence is CASSLNRDIVEKLFF. DNA of the CDR3: TGTGCCAGCAGCTTAAACCGGGACATCGTTGAAAAACTGTTTTTT. Full variable domain (remainder filled in from reference TRBV7-9 and TRBJ1-4): DTGVSQNPRHKITKRGQNVTFRCDPISEHNRLYWYRQTLGQGPEFLTYFQNEAQLEKSRLLSDRFSAERPKGSFSTLEIQRTEQGDSAMYLCASSLNRDIVEKLFFGSGTQLSVL.